Presented here are 4 T cell receptor beta chains from one specimen sequenced in a study of T-cell memory formation after mild COVID-19. One entry per CDR3 protein results from TCRdb running MiXCR on the 5' RACE reads. The repertoire includes approximately 100,000 distinct CDR3 sequences, approximately 12% of them detected once, and approximately 39% sits in the top ten. Sequencing was done on a sample of PBMCs or a T cell subset sorted from them (not recorded which). Receptors originate from a man aged 18 to 35 who had mild COVID-19 (a few samples of this study predate the infection). Cell type and time point are not known.

The rearrangement joins TRBV7-9 to TRBJ1-2; D may be TRBD1 (5 bases). The V gene's germline CDR1 is SEHNR and CDR2 FQNEAQ (reference sequence). The CDR3 sequence is 12 residues long. V dropped 5 bases and J dropped 3 bases, with 7 bases sitting between them. CDR3 nucleotides: TGTGCCAGCAGCGCAGGGTACTATGGCTACACCTTC. Translation: CASSAGYYGYTF.

V and J are TRBV5-1 and TRBJ2-2, with D perhaps matching TRBD2 (5 bases). This CDR3 has 16 amino acids. CDR1 is SGHRS, CDR2 YFSETQ, per germline. The V end was cut by 3 bases, the J end by 3 bases, with 15 bases between. CDR3 DNA: TGCGCCAGCAGCTCCCCGTGGGCGGGCTACACCGGGGAGCTGTTTTTT. This translates into CASSSPWAGYTGELFF.

J is TRBJ1-2 and V is TRBV6-2 or TRBV6-3, with TRBD1 as a possible D gene (5 bases). This CDR3 spans 12 amino acids. The germline gives CDR1 MNHEY, CDR2 SVGEGT. V dropped 6 bases and J dropped 3 bases, with 8 bases sitting between them. CDR3 sequence (DNA): TGTGCCAGCAGGACAGCTTACTATGGCTACACCTTC. As protein: CASRTAYYGYTF.

This clonotype has ten or more counts. The chain links TRBV3-1 to TRBJ2-7; D is perhaps TRBD2 (5 bases). CDR1 and CDR2 (germline): LGHDT, YNNKEL (reference sequence). This CDR3 spans 13 amino acids. Trimming shortened V by 3 bases and J by 0 bases, and 6 bases separated the two germline ends. The CDR3 DNA reads TGTGCCAGCAGCCAGGGAGACTCCTACGAGCAGTACTTC. It codes for CASSQGDSYEQYF.